This T cell receptor (beta chain) was captured in a study of blood T cell repertoires in COVID-19. Original data processing: Reference gene primer amplification gave nucleated cell count estimates. The method was immunoSEQ multiplex PCR; TCRdb's version includes in-frame clones alone and lacks a portion of them. V and J calls plus clone size are reproduced from that table; the DNA served to infer D and trimming. The sample yields around 240,000 clones, roughly four fifths seen once. Trimming cost V 6 bases and J 0 bases, with 20 bases left between them. Germline lookup yields CDR1 MNHEY and CDR2 SMNVEV (reference sequence). The CDR3 runs to 18 residues.

The sample consisted of peripheral blood. The origin of this receptor is a woman aged 45 to 65 with acute or convalescent COVID-19. The chain is built from TRBV27 and TRBJ2-2; D is uncertain. The CDR3 nucleotides are TGTGCCAGCAGCCATGGTCCGTTGGGCACCTCGAACACCGGGGAGCTGTTTTTT. It encodes CASSHGPLGTSNTGELFF.